Given below is one T cell receptor beta chain in context. In the source study's methods: Reference gene primer amplification yielded estimated nucleated cell counts. Generated by immunoSEQ multiplex PCR, the TCRdb table keeps only in-frame clones and is missing some. Clone size and V and J calls were adopted from that table, with D and trimming inferred from the DNA. The sample yields about 220,000 clones, roughly 84% seen once. Trimming at V came to 10 bases and at J to 2 bases, leaving 8 bases not matched to a gene. Germline V gene data show CDR1 as MNHNY and CDR2 as SVGAGI (reference sequence). The CDR3 has 13 residues. This specimen comes from a study of blood T cell repertoires in COVID-19. Across the study: COVID-19 samples from acute and convalescent phases originated in the United States, Italy and Spain. T cells, B-cell-depleted T cells, or PBMCs supplied cDNA or gDNA.

This chain connects TRBV6-6 to TRBJ2-7; 7 bases align to TRBD1. This TCR derives from a man in his fifties who had recovered from COVID-19. The sequenced material came from peripheral blood. The CDR3 loop reads CATETGSPYEQYF. CDR3 DNA sequence: TGTGCCACCGAGACAGGGAGCCCCTACGAGCAGTACTTC.